This TCR beta chain was observed in a study of blood T cell repertoires in COVID-19. TCRdb keeps only in-frame clones here, not all; method: immunoSEQ multiplex PCR. The profile shows 100,000 to 120,000 clones, roughly 80% of them singletons. V shed 4 bases, J shed 5 bases, and the junction held 10 bases outside the gene matches. Looked up from germline, CDR1 is SGDLS and CDR2 is YYNGEE. CDR3 size: 15 residues. Sample: peripheral blood. The rearrangement uses TRBV9 and TRBJ2-7; 9 bases are shared with TRBD1. This clonotype was obtained from a woman at least 80 years old with acute or convalescent COVID-19. The CDR3 loop is CASSPFDRGWNEQYF. CDR3 sequence (DNA): TGTGCCAGCAGCCCCTTCGACAGGGGGTGGAACGAGCAGTACTTC. Looking up the rest from reference TRBV9 and TRBJ2-7 gives the full variable domain: DSGVTQTPKHLITATGQRVTLRCSPRSGDLSVYWYQQSLDQGLQFLIQYYNGEERAKGNILERFSAQQFPDLHSELNLSSLELGDSALYFCASSPFDRGWNEQYFGPGTRLTVT.